A selection of T cell receptor beta chains follows, all from one sample in a study of T cell responses to AZD1222 COVID-19 vaccine. Clones were sequenced by immunoSEQ multiplex PCR, and TCRdb holds only the in-frame ones, with some missing. In the table there are about 35,000 clones, 70% to 90% of which are singletons. Sequencing used peripheral blood, obtained on day 0 of AZD1222 vaccination. The receptors were gathered from an adult in good health. Each CDR3 is given with its conserved first and last residue. The D gene is left open where the match is weak. Clone size is not always given. Where it is, it says once, few, many or a class for expanded clones.

V gene,clone size,J gene,D gene,CDR3 protein,CDR3 DNA
TRBV10-1,NA,TRBJ1-4,TRBD1,CASSEGTGGKLFF,TGCGCCAGCAGTGAGGGGACAGGCGGAAAACTGTTTTTT
TRBV30,NA,TRBJ1-2,NA,CAWSVGGPKNYTF,TGTGCCTGGAGTGTAGGCGGGCCCAAAAACTACACCTTC
TRBV5-3,few,TRBJ2-7,TRBD2,CARSLKREQGEQYF,TGTGCCAGAAGCCTAAAGCGGGAGCAAGGCGAGCAGTACTTC
TRBV25-1,few,TRBJ2-2,TRBD2,CASSARPGLAGTGELFF,TGTGCCAGCAGTGCAAGACCGGGACTAGCGGGCACCGGGGAGCTGTTTTTT
TRBV28,NA,TRBJ2-7,TRBD2,CASIRRGGPSYEQYF,TGTGCCAGCATCCGGCGGGGAGGGCCTTCCTACGAGCAGTACTTC
TRBV7-9,NA,TRBJ2-3,NA,CASRTDTQYF,TGTGCCAGTCGCACAGATACGCAGTATTTT
TRBV24-1,NA,TRBJ2-3,TRBD2,CATSDGLAGTQYF,TGTGCCACCAGTGACGGACTAGCGGGTACGCAGTATTTT
TRBV9,NA,TRBJ2-3,NA,CASSVGNLGTDTQYF,TGTGCCAGCAGCGTAGGAAATCTGGGGACAGATACGCAGTATTTT
TRBV6-2/TRBV6-3,NA,TRBJ1-5,TRBD1,CASSYGLTGGNQPQHF,TGTGCCAGCAGTTACGGCCTAACAGGGGGCAATCAGCCCCAGCATTTT
TRBV9,NA,TRBJ2-2,TRBD1,CASSIGTENTGELFF,TGTGCCAGCAGCATCGGGACAGAGAACACCGGGGAGCTGTTTTTT
TRBV27,NA,TRBJ1-2,TRBD1,CASSTGQGGSGYTF,TGTGCCAGCAGTACAGGACAGGGAGGGAGTGGCTACACCTTC
TRBV29-1,NA,TRBJ1-1,NA,CSVLPGGSNTEAFF,TGCAGCGTCCTCCCGGGAGGGTCTAACACTGAAGCTTTCTTT
TRBV3-1/TRBV3-2,NA,TRBJ2-1,NA,CASSQVRDLNEQFF,TGTGCCAGCAGCCAAGTGAGAGACCTGAATGAGCAGTTCTTC
TRBV28,once,TRBJ2-7,NA,CASSLRDGYYEQYF,TGTGCCAGCAGTTTACGGGACGGATACTACGAGCAGTACTTC
TRBV3-1/TRBV3-2,NA,TRBJ1-5,NA,CASSPGQRNQPQHF,TGTGCCAGCAGCCCAGGACAGAGGAATCAGCCCCAGCATTTT
TRBV19,NA,TRBJ2-1,NA,CASKGASYNEQFF,TGTGCCAGTAAAGGGGCCTCCTACAATGAGCAGTTCTTC
TRBV5-6,NA,TRBJ2-5,NA,CASSLGPSGTLQETQYF,TGTGCCAGCAGCTTGGGACCCTCCGGGACCCTCCAAGAGACCCAGTACTTC
TRBV7-2,NA,TRBJ2-4,NA,CASSLQGTLRDIQYF,TGTGCCAGCAGCCTCCAAGGGACACTCCGAGACATTCAGTACTTC
TRBV6-2/TRBV6-3,NA,TRBJ1-6,NA,CASSFSGVYSPLHF,TGTGCCAGCAGTTTTTCGGGGGTATATTCACCCCTCCACTTT
TRBV7-9,NA,TRBJ2-3,NA,CASSLGQRSTDTQYF,TGTGCCAGCAGCTTAGGGCAGCGTAGCACAGATACGCAGTATTTT
TRBV7-2,NA,TRBJ1-2,NA,CASSLGRQRYGYTF,TGTGCCAGCAGCTTAGGCCGACAAAGATATGGCTACACCTTC
TRBV4-2,few,TRBJ2-2,NA,CASSQDGTYTGELFF,TGTGCCAGCAGCCAAGATGGGACGTACACCGGGGAGCTGTTTTTT
TRBV30,NA,TRBJ1-4,TRBD1,CAWGLGTANEKLFF,TGTGCCTGGGGCCTGGGGACAGCTAATGAAAAACTGTTTTTT
TRBV6-4,NA,TRBJ2-3,TRBD2,CASSKTSGSTDTQYF,TGTGCCAGCAGTAAGACTAGCGGGAGCACAGATACGCAGTATTTT
TRBV18,NA,TRBJ2-7,NA,CASSGGGSTYEQYF,TGTGCCAGCTCGGGGGGCGGATCTACGTATGAGCAGTACTTC
TRBV3-1/TRBV3-2,NA,TRBJ2-5,TRBD2,CASSQVISRGGYKETQYF,TGTGCCAGCAGCCAAGTTATCTCGCGGGGGGGCTACAAAGAGACCCAGTACTTC
TRBV29-1,NA,TRBJ1-1,NA,CSVLGRTMNTEAFF,TGCAGCGTTTTAGGTCGGACCATGAACACTGAAGCTTTCTTT
TRBV2,NA,TRBJ2-5,TRBD2,CASRLTSGGQVTQYF,TGTGCCAGCAGGCTGACTAGCGGGGGCCAGGTGACCCAGTACTTC
TRBV7-9,NA,TRBJ2-7,TRBD1,CASTSTGTGVVEQYF,TGTGCCAGCACCTCCACCGGGACAGGGGTTGTGGAGCAGTACTTC
TRBV3-1/TRBV3-2,once,TRBJ2-5,NA,CASSQGVDETQYF,TGTGCCAGCAGCCAAGGAGTAGATGAGACCCAGTACTTC
TRBV6-4,few,TRBJ1-2,TRBD1,CASSAGTGYGYTF,TGTGCCAGCAGTGCCGGGACAGGTTATGGCTACACCTTC
TRBV11-2,NA,TRBJ2-5,TRBD1,CASSLARGPGETQYF,TGTGCCAGCAGCTTAGCCAGGGGGCCAGGGGAGACCCAGTACTTC
TRBV7-2,few,TRBJ1-1,TRBD1,CASSLIAVGTGGTEAFF,TGTGCCAGCAGCTTAATCGCGGTTGGGACAGGGGGGACTGAAGCTTTCTTT
TRBV2,NA,TRBJ2-7,NA,CASALSYEQYF,TGTGCCAGCGCCCTCAGCTACGAGCAGTACTTC
TRBV6-1,once,TRBJ1-3,NA,CASSEAGLYSGNTIYF,TGTGCCAGCAGTGAAGCTGGCTTATACTCTGGAAACACCATATATTTT
TRBV2,NA,TRBJ2-7,TRBD1,CASKFVRAGGYEQYF,TGTGCCAGCAAGTTTGTTAGGGCAGGGGGCTACGAGCAGTACTTC
TRBV11-2,NA,TRBJ1-2,NA,CASSWSPEEPATF,TGTGCCAGCAGCTGGAGTCCCGAAGAGCCGGCCACCTTC
TRBV6-5,NA,TRBJ2-1,TRBD2,CASGSSGSIREQFF,TGTGCCAGCGGTTCTAGCGGGAGTATCAGGGAGCAGTTCTTC
TRBV28,NA,TRBJ1-2,TRBD1,CASRPGQGFGYTF,TGTGCCAGCAGACCGGGACAGGGATTCGGCTACACCTTC
TRBV27,NA,TRBJ1-6,NA,CASTLSPGRGNSPLHF,TGTGCCAGCACTCTATCCCCGGGACGGGGAAATTCACCCCTCCACTTT
TRBV27,NA,TRBJ2-3,TRBD2,CASRAGGHTDTQYF,TGTGCCAGCAGAGCGGGGGGCCACACAGATACGCAGTATTTT
TRBV27,NA,TRBJ2-7,TRBD2,CASRLLAGGSYEQYF,TGTGCCAGCAGGCTACTAGCGGGGGGCTCCTACGAGCAGTACTTC
TRBV18,NA,TRBJ1-1,NA,CASSPSTGTEAFF,TGTGCCAGCTCACCTTCTACGGGCACTGAAGCTTTCTTT
TRBV7-9,NA,TRBJ2-2,TRBD2,CASSSYGGGDARELFF,TGTGCCAGCAGCTCCTATGGGGGAGGGGACGCCCGGGAGCTGTTTTTT
TRBV28,NA,TRBJ1-5,NA,CASSSPGLTQPQHF,TGTGCCAGCAGTTCCCCCGGTTTGACCCAGCCCCAGCATTTT
TRBV7-9,NA,TRBJ1-3,NA,CASSLDGRDTIYF,TGTGCCAGCAGCCTGGACGGACGGGACACCATATATTTT
TRBV4-2,NA,TRBJ2-2,TRBD1,CASSQGRQGANGELFF,TGTGCCAGCAGCCAAGGTAGACAGGGGGCTAACGGGGAGCTGTTTTTT
TRBV5-1,once,TRBJ1-1,NA,CASSLDRRDEAFF,TGCGCCAGCAGCTTGGACCGAAGGGATGAAGCTTTCTTT
TRBV15,NA,TRBJ2-1,TRBD2,CATSRRLAGNEQFF,TGTGCCACCAGCAGAAGACTAGCTGGAAATGAGCAGTTCTTC